Listed below are T cell receptor beta chains from one sample, sequenced in a study of vaccination and CD4 T cells after COVID-19. One entry per CDR3 protein results from TCRdb running MiXCR on the PCR reads. Here the sample spans 6,500 to 8,000 distinct CDR3 sequences, around 50% being singletons. Their recognized antigens are unknown. The sample comprised CD4+ T cells from blood, cultured in vitro. These receptors were obtained from a human donor in good health. Each CDR3 is given with its conserved first and last residue.

j_call,v_call,cdr3_aa
TRBJ1-5,TRBV20-1,CSARGRGPNQPQHF
TRBJ2-5,TRBV27,CASSNYREETQYF
TRBJ2-7,TRBV24-1,CATSDRDDYF
TRBJ2-4,TRBV12-3/TRBV12-4,CASSRRTSGRDIQYF
TRBJ2-7,TRBV29-1,CSVVTVYEQYF
TRBJ2-3,TRBV19,CASSFQGLAETDTQYF
TRBJ1-2,TRBV21-1,CASSKTGQGYTF
TRBJ1-5,TRBV24-1,CATQTGFGQPQHF
TRBJ2-1,TRBV7-8,CASSLYRLAGGPGYEQFF
TRBJ1-2,TRBV5-1,CASSLAAGTGDHGYTF
TRBJ2-3,TRBV19,CASSMVASGTMNTQYF
TRBJ1-1,TRBV6-1,CASSDRQGPWGNTEAFF
TRBJ2-7,TRBV4-1,CASSQGPLAGVSYEQYF
TRBJ2-2,TRBV12-3/TRBV12-4,CASSRTAGELFF
TRBJ2-7,TRBV5-6,CASSLAGAASYEQYF
TRBJ1-5,TRBV20-1,CSASPERGNQPQHF
TRBJ2-7,TRBV6-1,CASSPRSGSSYEQYF
TRBJ2-3,TRBV7-8,CASSPPLREGPDTQYF
TRBJ1-2,TRBV5-1,CASSFQGDRGPAGYTF
TRBJ1-2,TRBV28,CASSPVVNNPGKDYGYTF
TRBJ1-5,TRBV5-8,CASRITGGSNQPQHF
TRBJ1-6,TRBV7-2,CASSLDNSPLHF
TRBJ2-7,TRBV19,CASSIQGLGEQYF
TRBJ1-5,TRBV20-1,CSASDNTEPQHF
TRBJ1-6,TRBV6-5,CASSYVGRDSPLHF
TRBJ1-2,TRBV27,CASREHANYGYTF
TRBJ1-6,TRBV7-9,CASSFPAENSPLHF
TRBJ1-4,TRBV7-9,CASSPGLGQGYEKLFF
TRBJ2-5,TRBV29-1,CSFAGAGTQYF
TRBJ1-1,TRBV6-1,CASRDGTGRTEAFF
TRBJ1-2,TRBV7-9,CASSQLERLAGYTF
TRBJ2-1,TRBV6-1,CASSELAGSYNEQFF
TRBJ2-3,TRBV7-8,CASSLGGTRGITDTQYF
TRBJ1-3,TRBV6-1,CATMGTFSGNTIYF
TRBJ2-3,TRBV7-9,CASSSGFQNTQYF
NA,TRBV2,CASSRDRGREQYF
TRBJ1-1,TRBV19,CASSMNTEPNTEAFF
TRBJ1-6,TRBV7-2,CASLRVSYNSPLHF
TRBJ2-3,TRBV10-2,CASQRQVYTDTQYF
TRBJ1-1,TRBV7-2,CASSLAQRNTEAFF
TRBJ1-2,TRBV11-2,CASSSRLDRNYGYTF
TRBJ2-5,TRBV12-3/TRBV12-4,CASSPPQTSGGLQETQYF
TRBJ2-5,TRBV10-2,CASSRGQGAVETQYF
TRBJ2-1,TRBV7-4,CASSPTSEGHRGEQFF
TRBJ1-2,TRBV3-1,CASSHWTDSANYGYTF
TRBJ2-7,TRBV12-3/TRBV12-4,CASSEPAYEQYF
TRBJ1-2,TRBV20-1,CSADIFNYGYTF
TRBJ2-3,TRBV5-5,CASSLSTDTQYF
TRBJ1-1,TRBV19,CASAYGTRERNTEAFF
TRBJ2-3,TRBV27,CASSPTLALPDTQYF
TRBJ1-1,TRBV27,CASGFKTGGFLNTEAFF
TRBJ1-2,TRBV28,CASRPVTPNYGYTF
TRBJ1-5,TRBV2,CASSSDLNQPQHF